These T cell receptor beta chains were read from a single sample in a study of Ad26.COV2.S vaccination and SARS-CoV-2 variants. Method: immunoSEQ multiplex PCR; TCRdb's copy keeps in-frame clones and lacks some. In the table there are 300,000 to 400,000 clones, about nine tenths of which are singletons. The input for sequencing was peripheral blood, taken in a trial of Ad26.COV2.S vaccine versus placebo. These receptors originate from a person aged 18-60 years who received the Ad26.COV2.S COVID-19 vaccine or a placebo. Both conserved end residues are part of each CDR3. Fields, in order: D gene, CDR3 length, V gene, J gene, clone size, CDR3 protein, CDR3 DNA. A D gene is named only where the DNA matches it firmly. Some rows have no size entry. The others give once, few or many, or a class for an expanded clone.

D gene: -; CDR3 length: 12; V gene: TRBV6-5; J gene: TRBJ2-1; clone size: -; CDR3 protein: CASSYNAGRRFF; CDR3 DNA: TGTGCCAGCAGTTACAATGCGGGGAGGAGGTTCTTC
D gene: TRBD1; CDR3 length: 14; V gene: TRBV19; J gene: TRBJ1-2; clone size: once; CDR3 protein: CASSMTGANYGYTF; CDR3 DNA: TGTGCCAGTAGTATGACAGGGGCAAACTATGGCTACACCTTC
D gene: -; CDR3 length: 14; V gene: TRBV12-5; J gene: TRBJ1-1; clone size: -; CDR3 protein: CASGLVLSGTEAFF; CDR3 DNA: TGTGCTAGTGGTTTGGTACTTAGTGGGACTGAAGCTTTCTTT
D gene: TRBD2; CDR3 length: 19; V gene: TRBV10-3; J gene: TRBJ2-1; clone size: -; CDR3 protein: CAISGFSGGAESSYNEQFF; CDR3 DNA: TGTGCCATCAGTGGATTCAGCGGGGGGGCCGAAAGCTCCTACAATGAGCAGTTCTTC
D gene: -; CDR3 length: 14; V gene: TRBV27; J gene: TRBJ2-1; clone size: -; CDR3 protein: CASSLSGTYNEQFF; CDR3 DNA: TGTGCCAGCAGTTTATCGGGGACATACAATGAGCAGTTCTTC
D gene: -; CDR3 length: 11; V gene: TRBV6-6; J gene: TRBJ1-2; clone size: -; CDR3 protein: CAGAQGYGYTF; CDR3 DNA: TGTGCCGGGGCCCAGGGCTATGGCTACACCTTC
D gene: TRBD1; CDR3 length: 14; V gene: TRBV18; J gene: TRBJ1-5; clone size: -; CDR3 protein: CASSPTGGNQPQHF; CDR3 DNA: TGTGCCAGCTCACCGACAGGGGGCAATCAGCCCCAGCATTTT
D gene: TRBD1; CDR3 length: 14; V gene: TRBV6-2/TRBV6-3; J gene: TRBJ1-5; clone size: -; CDR3 protein: CASSYGQGAQPQHF; CDR3 DNA: TGTGCCAGCAGTTACGGACAGGGGGCACAGCCCCAGCATTTT
D gene: TRBD1; CDR3 length: 14; V gene: TRBV6-1; J gene: TRBJ1-1; clone size: -; CDR3 protein: CASSEGQVNTEAFF; CDR3 DNA: TGTGCCAGCAGTGAGGGACAGGTGAACACTGAAGCTTTCTTT
D gene: -; CDR3 length: 13; V gene: TRBV19; J gene: TRBJ2-1; clone size: -; CDR3 protein: CASSIVTSNEQFF; CDR3 DNA: TGTGCCAGTAGTATAGTAACTTCCAATGAGCAGTTCTTC
D gene: -; CDR3 length: 16; V gene: TRBV4-1; J gene: TRBJ2-1; clone size: few; CDR3 protein: CASSQETGNLYNEQFF; CDR3 DNA: TGCGCCAGCAGCCAAGAAACGGGAAACTTATACAATGAGCAGTTCTTC
D gene: TRBD1; CDR3 length: 18; V gene: TRBV2; J gene: TRBJ1-2; clone size: -; CDR3 protein: CATLTPPGQSLFNYGYTF; CDR3 DNA: TGTGCCACGCTTACACCACCGGGACAGTCTCTTTTTAACTATGGCTACACCTTC